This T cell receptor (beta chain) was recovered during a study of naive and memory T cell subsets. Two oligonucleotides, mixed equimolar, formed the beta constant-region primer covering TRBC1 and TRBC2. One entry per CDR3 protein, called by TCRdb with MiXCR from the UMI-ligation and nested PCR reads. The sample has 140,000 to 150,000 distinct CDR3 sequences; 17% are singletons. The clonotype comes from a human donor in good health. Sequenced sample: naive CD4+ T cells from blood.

CDR3 loop: CASSLVPTSAITDTQYF. DNA for the CDR3: TGTGCCAGCAGCTTAGTCCCCACTAGCGCAATCACAGATACGCAGTATTTT. The rearrangement uses TRBV11-2 and TRBJ2-3, with 7 bases fitting TRBD2. This CDR3 has 17 amino acids. The germline CDR1 and CDR2 sequences are SGHAT and FQNNGV. Trimming cost V 1 base and J 2 bases; bases outside gene matches: 9.